One sample yielded the 23 T cell receptor beta chains listed below, sequenced in a study of human T cells and chemical hapten exposure. Time point: patch test 1, 2 weeks after DPC sensitization. Sample treatment: therapeutic diphenylcyclopropenone sensitization with weekly scalp DPC. TCRdb reprocessed the RACE reads via MiXCR and lists one record per CDR3 protein. Altogether about 60,000 distinct CDR3 sequences are present, 9.3% being singletons, with the ten largest covering about an eighth. The material sequenced was whole blood, taken in connection with sensitization to the hapten diphenylcyclopropenone (DPC). The source is a middle-aged woman with alopecia areata. Some clones in this sample may be carry-over from other donors' samples.

Ten or more counts support this clonotype. The chain couples TRBV7-6 to TRBJ2-3, with 12 bases fitting TRBD2. The junction had 1 base not matched to a gene; V was cut back by 2 bases and J by 1 base. Germline CDR1 and CDR2: SGHVS and FNYEAQ. The CDR3 has 16 amino acids. The CDR3 reads CASSLLAGGRTDTQYF. In DNA, the CDR3 is TGTGCCAGCAGCTTACTAGCGGGGGGGCGCACAGATACGCAGTATTTT.

This chain links TRBV12-3 or TRBV12-4 with TRBJ2-2; D not certain. The CDR3 is made up of 16 amino acids. The ends were cut back, 6 bases at V and 2 bases at J, with 16 bases in the middle. In nucleotides, the CDR3 is TGTGCCAGCAGCCCATCCATGAAGGGTAACACCGGGGAGCTGTTTTTT. Its protein is CASSPSMKGNTGELFF.

This clonotype was recorded at least ten times. In DNA, the CDR3 is TGTGCCAGCAGCTTCTCACAGAGCTCTGGAAACACCATATATTTT. Its translation is CASSFSQSSGNTIYF. This sequence joins TRBV28 and TRBJ1-3; the D is unclear. V lost 6 bases, J lost 0 bases, and 12 bases lay in between. The V gene's germline CDR1 is MDHEN and CDR2 SYDVKM. The length of the CDR3 is 15 residues.

This chain links TRBV11-2 with TRBJ2-3; 9 bases are shared with TRBD2. With 5 bases clipped from V and 5 bases from J, the junction kept 11 bases outside the gene matches. This CDR3 comprises 16 residues. Germline values: CDR1 SGHAT, CDR2 FQNNGV. The CDR3 reads CASSLSPGGGGDTQYF. CDR3 DNA sequence: TGTGCCAGCAGCCTTTCACCCGGCGGGGGGGGAGATACGCAGTATTTT.

This clonotype has a count of ten or more. The chain employs TRBV11-1 and TRBJ2-6; no definite D call. Trimming left V 5 bases short and J 4 bases short, with 12 bases between. The germline gives CDR1 SGHAT, CDR2 FQDESV (reference sequence). This CDR3 contains 15 residues. The CDR3 here is CASSPLSPGANVLTF. The CDR3 DNA is TGTGCCAGCAGCCCTCTATCGCCCGGGGCCAACGTCCTGACTTTC.

This clonotype was seen at least ten times. The chain combines TRBV13 with TRBJ2-7; D gene uncertain. Germline assignment: CDR1 PRHDT and CDR2 FYEKMQ (reference sequence). Trimming shortened V by 4 bases and J by 3 bases, and 16 bases separated the two germline ends. The CDR3 is made up of 15 amino acids. In DNA, the CDR3 is TGTGCCAGCAGCTCCACTGGCGGTGGAAACTACGAGCAGTACTTC. Protein product: CASSSTGGGNYEQYF.

Many counts were recorded for this clonotype. This rearrangement joins TRBV5-1 to TRBJ2-5, with 16 bases lining up with TRBD2. There are 17 residues in the CDR3. The junction had 6 bases not matched to a gene; V was cut back by 2 bases and J by 5 bases. The germline V gene has CDR1 SGHRS and CDR2 YFSETQ. The CDR3 nucleotides are TGCGCCAGCAGCTTCGCCGGGACTAGCGGGGGGGCCGAGACCCAGTACTTC. It yields the protein CASSFAGTSGGAETQYF.

This chain uses TRBV29-1 with TRBJ1-3; D remains unclear. The CDR3 is 17 residues long. The V and J ends lost 4 bases and 0 bases respectively, with 19 bases between them. Germline values: CDR1 SQVTM, CDR2 ANQGSEA. CDR3 coding DNA: TGCAGCGTTGGAGACGGCCAGGCATACAGCTCTGGAAACACCATATATTTT. It encodes CSVGDGQAYSSGNTIYF.

Many counts were recorded for this clonotype. The CDR3 nucleotides read TGCGCCAGCAGCTTAACCGGGACAGATAATGAAAAACTGTTTTTT. Translated, it gives CASSLTGTDNEKLFF. The chain joins TRBV5-1 to TRBJ1-4; 7 bases are shared with TRBD1. The CDR3 sequence is 15 residues long. Trimming at V came to 2 bases and at J to 4 bases, leaving 5 bases not matched to a gene. The V gene's germline CDR1 is SGHRS and CDR2 YFSETQ.

This clonotype was counted at least ten times. The J gene is TRBJ2-4, the V gene TRBV5-1; the D is unclear. Trimming removed 4 bases from V and 9 bases from J, with 14 bases in between. The CDR3 spans 13 residues. CDR1 SGHRS and CDR2 YFSETQ come from the germline V gene. Written as DNA, the CDR3 is TGCGCCAGCAGCCCGCGGATGGGTGGCATTCAGTACTTC. Translation: CASSPRMGGIQYF.

The sample holds a few counts of this clonotype. J is TRBJ1-4 and V is TRBV12-2; TRBD1 is the table's D call, not checked against the DNA. TRBV12-2 is reported as a pseudogene. The CDR3 runs to 16 residues. The CDR3 region has the DNA TGTGCAAGTCGCTTAGCGGTCAGGGGGCGATTTGAAAAACTGTTTTTT. It is translated as CASRLAVRGRFEKLFF.

The table lists this clonotype with a few counts. The CDR3 end shows no conserved phenylalanine or tryptophan, and so a read error is likely. Because the CDR3's place on the DNA is in doubt, the DNA is left out and the CDR3 is given as listed by TCRdb. The chain uses TRBV21-1 and TRBJ2-1; TRBD2, as called in the table, went unchecked against the DNA. TRBV21-1 is termed a pseudogene. Including both end residues, the CDR3 is 18 amino acids long. CDR3 sequence reads: CASSKFPGLSWSYNEQFS.

The chain employs TRBV6-2 or TRBV6-3 and TRBJ2-3, with D perhaps TRBD1 (5 bases). The CDR3 has 15 amino acids. Deletions cut 2 bases from V and 6 bases from J, with 15 bases between. Germline-derived CDR1 and CDR2 are MNHEY and SVGEGT. The CDR3 nucleotides are TGTGCCAGCAGTTACAACATCGACAGCCCGGATACGCAGTATTTT. This sequence encodes CASSYNIDSPDTQYF.

The V gene is TRBV7-2, the J gene TRBJ1-1; D is undetermined. This CDR3 comprises 14 residues. Trimming stripped 4 bases from V and 6 bases from J, with 15 bases between. Germline V gene data show CDR1 as SGHTA and CDR2 as FQGNSA. The CDR3, as DNA: TGTGCCAGCAGCTCCAATATGGGAGGGTCTGAAGCTTTCTTT. As protein: CASSSNMGGSEAFF.

This clonotype was observed a handful of times. The CDR3 bases are TGTGCCAGCAGCTTAGTTGCGGCGCGGGACAGCCGCTCTGGAAACACCATATATTTT. Its translation is CASSLVAARDSRSGNTIYF. The chain links TRBV7-9 to TRBJ1-3; TRBD1 matches at 7 bases. Trimming at V came to 1 base and at J to 0 bases, leaving 12 bases not matched to a gene. Per the germline V gene, CDR1 is SEHNR and CDR2 is FQNEAQ (reference sequence). The CDR3 spans 19 residues.

This clonotype was counted at least ten times. The V gene is TRBV5-1, the J gene TRBJ1-5; the D is unclear. The germline gives CDR1 SGHRS, CDR2 YFSETQ. V lost 5 bases and J 4 bases, leaving 10 bases between the germline ends. This CDR3 comprises 13 residues. In DNA, the CDR3 is TGCGCCAGCAGGGTGGACGGGAATCAGCCCCAGCATTTT. This gives the protein CASRVDGNQPQHF. Combining the CDR3 with reference TRBV5-1 and TRBJ1-5 gives the whole variable domain KAGVTQTPRYLIKTRGQQVTLSCSPISGHRSVSWYQQTPGQGLQFLFEYFSETQRNKGNFPGRFSGRQFSNSRSEMNVSTLELGDSALYLCASRVDGNQPQHFGDGTRLSIL.

This chain links TRBV30 with TRBJ2-3; TRBD1 might be the D (6 bases). The CDR3 is 13 residues long. Germline V lookup: CDR1 GTSNPN, CDR2 SVGIG (reference sequence). Between the trimmed V and J ends, which lost 1 base and 6 bases, there was a span of 11 bases. CDR3 nucleotides: TGTGCCTGGAGTGCAGGGGATGAGGATACGCAGTATTTT. Protein product: CAWSAGDEDTQYF.

This clonotype was seen at least ten times. The V gene is TRBV12-5, the J gene TRBJ2-2; D gene uncertain. This CDR3 is built from 13 residues. CDR1 is LGHNT, CDR2 FRNRAP, per germline. V lost 6 bases and J lost 7, with 12 bases in between. CDR3 sequence: CASGSGVFGELFF. CDR3 sequence (DNA): TGTGCTAGTGGCTCGGGTGTGTTCGGGGAGCTGTTTTTT.

This clonotype was seen a handful of times. This chain connects TRBV4-1 to TRBJ2-5; 7 nucleotides align to TRBD1. Germline V lookup: CDR1 MGHRA, CDR2 YSYEKL. The CDR3 is 16 amino acids. V was clipped by 3 bases and J by 2 bases; unmatched bases: 9. For the CDR3, the DNA is TGCGCCAGCAGCCACCCCCCCGGGACAGAGCAAGAGACCCAGTACTTC. It encodes CASSHPPGTEQETQYF.

There are many counts of this clonotype. V usage is TRBV2 and J usage is TRBJ1-5; D is unresolved. CDR3 size: 14 residues. The germline V and J ends were trimmed by 6 bases and 2 bases, with 11 bases remaining between them. Germline-derived CDR1 and CDR2 are SNHLY and FYNNEI. Here the CDR3 reads CASRGRQGNQPQHF. The CDR3 nucleotides read TGTGCCAGCAGAGGCAGGCAGGGCAATCAGCCCCAGCATTTT.

Many counts were recorded for this clonotype. The chain employs TRBV6-2 or TRBV6-3 and TRBJ2-7; weak D call: TRBD2 (5 bases). Trimming took off 6 bases at V and 3 bases at J, with 12 bases between the two ends. Germline CDR1 is MNHEY and CDR2 is SVGEGT. CDR3 length equals 13 residues. The CDR3 spells CASRDPGNYEQYF. CDR3 DNA: TGTGCCAGCAGAGACCCCGGGAACTACGAGCAGTACTTC.

This clonotype was counted a few times. The rearrangement joins TRBV6-5 to TRBJ1-2; D unclear. Trimming removed 6 bases from V and 6 bases from J, with 11 bases in between. The CDR3 spans 12 residues. In germline, CDR1 is MNHEY, CDR2 SVGAGI. This CDR3 is CASRWTVDGYTF. The CDR3 bases are TGTGCCAGCAGGTGGACGGTTGATGGCTACACCTTC.

The V call is TRBV5-1, the J call TRBJ2-5; TRBD2 matches 10 bases. The CDR3 has 16 residues. Unmatched junction bases numbered 9, after V lost 6 bases and J lost 1 base. Germline lookup yields CDR1 SGHRS and CDR2 YFSETQ. CDR3 nucleotides: TGCGCCAGCACCCAGGGAGCTAGCGGGGGCCAAGAGACCCAGTACTTC. It encodes CASTQGASGGQETQYF.